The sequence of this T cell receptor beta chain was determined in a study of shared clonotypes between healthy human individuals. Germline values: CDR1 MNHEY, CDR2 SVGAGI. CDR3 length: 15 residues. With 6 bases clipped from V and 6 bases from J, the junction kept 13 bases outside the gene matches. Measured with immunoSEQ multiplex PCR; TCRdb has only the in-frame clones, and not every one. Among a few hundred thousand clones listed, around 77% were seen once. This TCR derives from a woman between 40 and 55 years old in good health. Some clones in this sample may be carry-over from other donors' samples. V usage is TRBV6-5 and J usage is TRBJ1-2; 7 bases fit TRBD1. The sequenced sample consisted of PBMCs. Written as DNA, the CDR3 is TGTGCCAGCAGCACCGGGGACAGCCGGATTCATGGCTACACCTTC. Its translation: CASSTGDSRIHGYTF.